The clone carrying this T cell receptor beta chain was observed a handful of times. Sample-barcoded 5' priming and a J-beta primer mix drove a second PCR of 7 to 11 cycles. TCRdb ran MiXCR on the 5' RACE reads and lists one entry per CDR3 protein. This sample yields more than 1.4 million distinct CDR3 sequences, of which roughly 45% are seen a single time; roughly 7.7% belongs to the top ten. The data derive from a study of blood T cells in healthy people across ages. Material: blood. The TCR comes from a woman aged 18-30 years in good health.

CDR3: CSARDGSQGAVEQYF. The CDR3 DNA sequence: TGCAGTGCTAGAGATGGATCTCAGGGGGCTGTAGAGCAGTACTTC. The J gene is TRBJ2-7, the V gene TRBV20-1; 8 nucleotides line up with TRBD1. Trimming at V came to 0 bases and at J to 7 bases, leaving 11 bases not matched to a gene. CDR1 is DFQATT and CDR2 is SNEGSKA in the germline V gene (reference sequence). This CDR3 is built from 15 residues.